This T cell receptor (beta chain) was captured by sequencing in a study of blood T cell repertoires in COVID-19. The germline CDR1 and CDR2 sequences are SNHLY and FYNNEI. Trimming at V came to 6 bases and at J to 8 bases, leaving 6 bases not matched to a gene. The CDR3 length is 14 residues. TCRdb's copy holds only in-frame clones and misses some; the assay was immunoSEQ multiplex PCR. The sample records roughly 230,000 clones, 84% being singletons. This clonotype was obtained from a man aged 50 or older with acute or convalescent COVID-19. This chain uses TRBV2 with TRBJ2-1; TRBD2 matches at 11 bases. Sequencing was carried out using peripheral blood. The CDR3 protein is CASRIAGGPDEQFF. CDR3 nucleotides: TGTGCCAGCAGAATAGCGGGGGGGCCGGATGAGCAGTTCTTC.